The present TCR beta chain was sequenced within a study of T cells after yellow fever vaccination. Turning to the study itself: SMART-Seq v4 Ultra Low Input handled preparation of low-cell-number fractions.

The table lists this clonotype with many counts. Its antigen is not identified. TCRdb reanalysed the 5' RACE reads using MiXCR and keeps one entry per CDR3 protein. The table has around 310,000 distinct CDR3 sequences, roughly 3.5% seen once. Notes on the study in general: Though it reached lower strength, the secondary response hit its peak faster, day 5 versus 15.

Germline V lookup: CDR1 SGHRS, CDR2 YFSETQ. The CDR3 consists of 14 residues. V lost 3 bases and J 4 bases, leaving 12 bases between the germline ends. This sequence was found in a man aged 18 to 29 who received the YFV17D yellow fever vaccine. Sequencing used PBMCs, obtained on the day of the yellow fever booster vaccination. The chain is built from TRBV5-1 and TRBJ2-3; weak D call: TRBD1 (5 bases). CDR3 sequence reads: CASSSDSSADTQYF. The CDR3 coding sequence is TGCGCCAGCAGCTCCGACAGCAGCGCAGATACGCAGTATTTT.